This TCR beta chain was sequenced in a study of blood T cell repertoires in COVID-19. In the authors' workflow: Counts of nucleated cells, estimated from reference gene primer amplification, were obtained. Assay used: immunoSEQ multiplex PCR; TCRdb lists only in-frame clones, some missing. V, J and clone size were drawn from that table, and D and trimming were deduced from the DNA. The data hold approximately 97,000 clones, with over 70% observed a single time. V lost 0 bases, J lost 5 bases, and 5 bases stayed unmatched. Per germline, CDR1 KGHSH and CDR2 LQKENI. The CDR3 sequence is 18 residues long.

The sequenced sample was peripheral blood. The receptor comes from a man in his 60s with acute or convalescent COVID-19. The rearrangement joins TRBV18 to TRBJ2-2; 14 bases align to TRBD2. CDR3 nucleotide sequence: TGTGCCAGCTCACCACCGCGGACTAGCGGGAGGTATACCGGGGAGCTGTTTTTT. It is translated as CASSPPRTSGRYTGELFF.